This T cell receptor (beta chain) was observed in a study of OX40 agonist ivuxolimab in advanced cancers. Overall study: People in dose escalation had one of these cancers: hepatocellular carcinoma, melanoma, renal cell or head and neck cancer.

The assay was immunoSEQ multiplex PCR, and TCRdb's table has in-frame clones only and misses some. The sample lists approximately 40,000 clones; approximately 91% were seen once. The germline gives CDR1 LNHNV, CDR2 YYDKDF (reference sequence). The germline V and J ends were trimmed by 5 bases and 4 bases, with 14 bases remaining between them. The length of the CDR3 is 15 residues. The sample consisted of CD4+ or CD8+ T cells sorted from blood, taken in a trial of the OX40 agonist ivuxolimab. The clonotype was recovered from an adult with an advanced solid tumor such as melanoma, head and neck, liver or kidney cancer. The J gene is TRBJ2-2, the V gene TRBV15; D unresolved. CDR3 sequence (DNA): TGTGCCACCAGCCATGGACGTGGGGTCACCGGGGAGCTGTTTTTT. Translation gives CATSHGRGVTGELFF.